This TCR beta chain comes out of a study of T cells in Graves' hyperthyroidism and ophthalmopathy. Study results and limitations: Ophthalmopathy onset followed model prediction by a median approximately 7 months. Most expanded thyroid clonotypes above 0.001 recurred in blood.

In regard to this clonotype: Antigen unknown. It may be a read error: a sequence one base away is much more abundant.

Germline CDR1 reads MDHEN; CDR2 reads SYDVKM. The CDR3 totals 14 residues. From RNA transcripts, TCR beta CDR3 regions were amplified. RT-PCR in the first round (using the HTBI primer set) targeted the TCR CDR3. TCRdb re-called the multiplex PCR reads through MiXCR, storing one row per CDR3 protein. This sample carries roughly 740,000 distinct CDR3 sequences, 16% of them seen once, and the ten largest clones take 8.4%. Each patient was aged 18 to 65 and had newly diagnosed hyperthyroidism of under 2 months' duration. The TCR was taken from a man between 18 and 29 years old with Graves' hyperthyroidism. The sample taken for sequencing was blood. The V call is TRBV28, the J call TRBJ1-5; the D gene is possibly TRBD1 (6 bases). The CDR3 sequence is CASSPFGGHQSQHF. In DNA form, the CDR3 reads TGTGCCAGCAGTCCCTTTGGGGGGCATCAGTCCCAGCATTTT.